Below, 2 T cell receptor beta chains from the same sample are listed, as sequenced in a study of blood T cell repertoires in COVID-19. Data came from immunoSEQ multiplex PCR; TCRdb stores just in-frame clones and leaves some out. Altogether fewer than 150,000 clones are present, roughly 85% being singletons, with the ten largest covering 4.3%. The sequencing input was peripheral blood. These receptors originate from a human donor in a cohort sampled during active COVID-19.

The V and J genes are TRBV7-9 and TRBJ2-4; 8 bases are a match to TRBD2. CDR1 and CDR2 (germline): SEHNR, FQNEAQ (reference sequence). The CDR3 covers 18 residues. The V and J ends lost 1 base and 0 bases, in that order; junction bases with no gene match: 8. CDR3 residues: CASSLGGASGLAKNIQYF. CDR3 nucleotide sequence: TGTGCCAGCAGCTTAGGGGGGGCTAGCGGGTTAGCCAAAAACATTCAGTACTTC.

J is TRBJ2-1 and V is TRBV28; TRBD2 matches at 9 bases. The CDR3 consists of 22 residues. V trimming: 8 bases; J trimming: 0 bases; junction bases outside the gene matches: 26. Germline CDR1 reads MDHEN; CDR2 reads SYDVKM. In nucleotides, the CDR3 is TGTGCCAGCTTTTTTCTAGGGGGCGGGCGGGGGGGAGGGGGAAGCTCCTACAATGAGCAGTTCTTC. Translation gives CASFFLGGGRGGGGSSYNEQFF.